Here is one T cell receptor (beta chain) with its context. Measured with immunoSEQ multiplex PCR; TCRdb has only the in-frame clones, and not every one. The data hold 50,000 or so clones, with 60% to 85% observed a single time. Germline-derived CDR1 and CDR2 are SNHLY and FYNNEI. The CDR3 covers 13 residues. V lost 2 bases, J lost 5 bases, and 6 bases lay in between. The sample comes from a study of PD-L1 blockade in urothelial cancer. Study-wide context: About 85% of the roughly 30 patients were males with bladder-origin urothelial cancer. A median roughly 140,000 T cells were found in blood samples.

Each patient gave between 1 and 8 samples, pretreatment and on-treatment. The sequences come from PBMCs, collected around atezolizumab (anti-PD-L1) treatment. J is TRBJ2-2 and V is TRBV2; no clear D. The TCR comes from a man between 65 and 79 years old with urothelial cancer. The CDR3 coding sequence is TGTGCCAGCAGTGAAATTTCGACCGGGGAGCTGTTTTTT. This gives the protein CASSEISTGELFF.